This T cell receptor (beta chain) came from a study of blood T cells in healthy people across ages. Using a J-beta primer mix together with a sample-barcoded 5' primer, a second PCR was run for roughly 7 to 11 cycles. Using its own MiXCR run on the 5' RACE reads, TCRdb lists one record per CDR3 protein. Of about 1.4 million distinct CDR3 sequences listed, approximately 59% were seen once; the top ten hold about 6.7%. Source material: blood. This TCR came from a man between 18 and 29 years old in good health.

CDR3 protein: CASKRGHYTGELFF. CDR3 DNA sequence: TGTGCCAGCAAGAGAGGACACTACACCGGGGAGCTGTTTTTT. The rearrangement uses TRBV6-6 and TRBJ2-2; a weak D match, TRBD1 (5 bases). Germline V gene lookup returns CDR1 MNHNY and CDR2 SVGAGI (reference sequence). The CDR3 length is 14 residues. V gave up 7 bases and J gave up 3 bases, with 12 bases separating them.